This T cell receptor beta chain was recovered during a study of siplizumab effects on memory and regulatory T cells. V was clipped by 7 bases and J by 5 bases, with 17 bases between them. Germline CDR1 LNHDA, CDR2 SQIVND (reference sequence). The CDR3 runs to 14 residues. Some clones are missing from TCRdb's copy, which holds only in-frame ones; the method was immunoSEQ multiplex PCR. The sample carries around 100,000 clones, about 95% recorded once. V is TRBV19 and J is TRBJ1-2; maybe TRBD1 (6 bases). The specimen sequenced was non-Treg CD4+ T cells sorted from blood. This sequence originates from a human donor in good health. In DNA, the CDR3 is TGTGCCAGTACCCTGGGACAAGCTGTTTATGGCTACACCTTC. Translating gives CASTLGQAVYGYTF.